The clone carrying this T cell receptor (beta chain) was seen more than once but under ten times. The sample belongs to a study of blood T cell repertoires in COVID-19. Study background: Italy, Spain and the United States were the sources of the convalescent and acute COVID-19 samples.

In the authors' workflow: Counts of nucleated cells, estimated from reference gene primer amplification, were obtained. Sequenced by immunoSEQ multiplex PCR; TCRdb stores in-frame clones only, minus some. V, J and clone size are taken as reported in that table, and D and trimming were inferred from the DNA itself. The table has hundreds of thousands of clones, approximately 87% seen once; the top ten hold about 6%. The CDR3 sequence is 17 residues long. CDR1 is KGHDR, CDR2 SFDVKD, per germline. J lost 4 bases, V lost 3 bases, and 10 bases had no gene match. Source material: peripheral blood. The chain links TRBV24-1 to TRBJ2-3, with 9 bases that match TRBD2. This sequence was found in a man in his 60s who had recovered from COVID-19. The CDR3 region has the DNA TGTGCCACCAGTGATGCTCCGGGACTAGCCTCCCCAGATACGCAGTATTTT. Translation gives CATSDAPGLASPDTQYF.